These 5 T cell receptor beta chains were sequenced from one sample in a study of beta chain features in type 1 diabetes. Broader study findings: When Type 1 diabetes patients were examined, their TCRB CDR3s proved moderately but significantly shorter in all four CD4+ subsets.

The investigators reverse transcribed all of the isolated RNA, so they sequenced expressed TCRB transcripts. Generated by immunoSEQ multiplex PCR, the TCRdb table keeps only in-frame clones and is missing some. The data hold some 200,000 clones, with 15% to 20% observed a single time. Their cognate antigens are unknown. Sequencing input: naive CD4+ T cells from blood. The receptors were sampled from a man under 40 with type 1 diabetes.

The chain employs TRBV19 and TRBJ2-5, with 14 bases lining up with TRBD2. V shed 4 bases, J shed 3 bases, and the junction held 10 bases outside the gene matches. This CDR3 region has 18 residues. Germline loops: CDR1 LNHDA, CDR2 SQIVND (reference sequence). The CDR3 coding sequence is TGTGCCAGTAGTACCACCCGGACTAGCGGGAGGCTGGAAGAGACCCAGTACTTC. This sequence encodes CASSTTRTSGRLEETQYF.

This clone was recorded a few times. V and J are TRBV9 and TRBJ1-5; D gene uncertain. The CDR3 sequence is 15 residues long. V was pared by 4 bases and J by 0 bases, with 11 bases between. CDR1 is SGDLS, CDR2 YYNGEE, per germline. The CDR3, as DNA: TGTGCCAGCAGCCGAGCAGGTATTAGCAATCAGCCCCAGCATTTT. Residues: CASSRAGISNQPQHF. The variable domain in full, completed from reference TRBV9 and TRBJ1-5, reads DSGVTQTPKHLITATGQRVTLRCSPRSGDLSVYWYQQSLDQGLQFLIQYYNGEERAKGNILERFSAQQFPDLHSELNLSSLELGDSALYFCASSRAGISNQPQHFGDGTRLSIL.

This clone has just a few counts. CDR3 sequence: CASSVQGANYNEQFF. CDR3 nucleotide sequence: TGTGCCAGCAGCGTACAGGGGGCCAACTACAATGAGCAGTTCTTC. V and J are TRBV2 and TRBJ2-1; 9 nucleotides line up with TRBD1. The CDR3 has 15 amino acids. The trim removed 6 bases at V and 3 bases at J, leaving 6 bases unmatched. CDR1 SNHLY and CDR2 FYNNEI come from the germline V gene.

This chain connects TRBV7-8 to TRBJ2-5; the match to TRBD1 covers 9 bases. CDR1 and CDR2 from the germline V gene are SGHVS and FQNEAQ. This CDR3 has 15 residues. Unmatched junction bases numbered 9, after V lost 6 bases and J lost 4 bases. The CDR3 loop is CASRPGQGSTETQYF. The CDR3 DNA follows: TGTGCCAGCAGACCCGGACAGGGGAGTACAGAGACCCAGTACTTC.

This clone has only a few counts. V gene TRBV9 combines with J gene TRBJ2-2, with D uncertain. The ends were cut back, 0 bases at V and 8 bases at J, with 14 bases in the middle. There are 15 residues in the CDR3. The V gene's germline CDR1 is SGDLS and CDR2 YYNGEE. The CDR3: CASSVVQTAQGELFF. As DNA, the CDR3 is TGTGCCAGCAGCGTAGTTCAGACTGCGCAGGGGGAGCTGTTTTTT.